These 26 T cell receptor beta chains were sequenced from one sample in a study of T cell repertoires in cytomegalovirus infection. In TCRdb, the reads were re-called with MiXCR into one record per CDR3 protein. The table lists about 450,000 distinct CDR3 sequences, roughly 30% of them singletons, with around 13% in the top ten. Sequencing was performed on PBMCs. The source of these receptors is a human donor in good health (CMV status not recorded). Some clones in this sample may be carry-over from other donors' samples.

This clonotype has only a few counts. The rearrangement uses TRBV25-1 and TRBJ1-1, with 7 bases that match TRBD1. Germline CDR1 MGHDK, CDR2 SYGVNS. The CDR3 length is 13 residues. The V gene end was trimmed by 2 bases and the J gene end by 7 bases; junction bases not matched to a gene: 4. The chain's CDR3 is CASSEPGQLEAFF. CDR3 nucleotides: TGTGCCAGCAGTGAACCGGGACAGCTTGAAGCTTTCTTT.

This sequence joins TRBV19 and TRBJ1-5; D gene unclear. The germline V gene encodes CDR1 LNHDA and CDR2 SQIVND (reference sequence). Trimming took off 3 bases at V and 4 bases at J, with 13 bases between the two ends. The CDR3 extends over 15 amino acids. CDR3 in DNA: TGTGCCAGTAGTATGGAGGCAGAGCTAAATCAGCCCCAGCATTTT. It translates to CASSMEAELNQPQHF.

This chain links TRBV7-6 with TRBJ2-7; D possibly corresponds to TRBD1 (6 bases). The ends were cut back, 4 bases at V and 0 bases at J, with 13 bases in the middle. This CDR3 has 15 residues. In germline, CDR1 is SGHVS, CDR2 FNYEAQ. The CDR3, as DNA: TGTGCCAGCAGCTCGGACAGCGACAGCTCCTACGAGCAGTACTTC. Its translation: CASSSDSDSSYEQYF. The full variable domain, rest sourced from reference TRBV7-6 and TRBJ2-7, is GAGVSQSPRYKVTKRGQDVALRCDPISGHVSLYWYRQALGQGPEFLTYFNYEAQQDKSGLPNDRFSAERPEGSISTLTIQRTEQRDSAMYRCASSSDSDSSYEQYFGPGTRLTVT.

CDR3: CATSSDSRLHTDTQYF. The CDR3 nucleotides read TGTGCCACCAGCAGTGACTCCCGACTCCACACAGATACGCAGTATTTT. The J gene is TRBJ2-3, the V gene TRBV15; D is undetermined. The V end lost 3 bases, the J end lost 2 bases, and 15 bases lay between the germline ends. CDR1 and CDR2 (germline): LNHNV, YYDKDF (reference sequence). The CDR3 covers 16 residues.

The table lists this clonotype with many counts. The rearrangement links TRBV2 to TRBJ1-2; D might be TRBD1 (6 bases). The germline V gene encodes CDR1 SNHLY and CDR2 FYNNEI. The CDR3 totals 13 residues. V shed 3 bases and J shed 2 bases, with 7 bases lying between them. The CDR3 DNA sequence: TGTGCCAGCAGTGAGCAGGGGAACTATGGCTACACCTTC. Protein: CASSEQGNYGYTF.

The chain recombines TRBV12-3 or TRBV12-4 with TRBJ1-1, with D tentatively TRBD1 (5 bases). This CDR3 has 19 residues. The ends were cut back, 3 bases at V and 1 base at J, with 24 bases in the middle. Here the CDR3 DNA reads TGTGCCAGCAGTTTTACTCCCGGGACGGTGGGCAGCAGGAACACTGAAGCTTTCTTT. Its translation: CASSFTPGTVGSRNTEAFF.

This clonotype was counted only a few times. The chain has TRBV19 and TRBJ2-7; a possible D gene is TRBD2 (6 bases). Trimming removed 9 bases from V and 0 bases from J, with 12 bases in between. The CDR3 covers 13 residues. The germline gives CDR1 LNHDA, CDR2 SQIVND (reference sequence). This chain's CDR3 is CASAGSYSYEQYF. DNA for the CDR3: TGTGCCAGCGCGGGGTCATACTCCTACGAGCAGTACTTC.

This clonotype has more than one count but fewer than ten. The rearrangement links TRBV28 to TRBJ1-2; D is possibly TRBD1 (5 bases). This CDR3 comprises 13 residues. Germline V gene data show CDR1 as MDHEN and CDR2 as SYDVKM. V was pared by 5 bases and J by 8 bases, with 15 bases between. Here the CDR3 DNA reads TGTGCCAGCAGTCCACTCTTACAGGTGGGCTACACCTTC. Amino acid sequence: CASSPLLQVGYTF.

This clonotype has a handful of counts. This chain links TRBV6-1 with TRBJ2-7, with TRBD2 as a possible D gene (5 bases). Germline lookup yields CDR1 MNHNS and CDR2 SASEGT. The CDR3 consists of 12 residues. Trimming took off 11 bases at V and 6 bases at J, with 17 bases between the two ends. Here the CDR3 reads CAYGGQLFEQYF. The CDR3 region has the DNA TGTGCCTACGGCGGGCAGCTCTTCGAGCAGTACTTC.

This clonotype showed up many times. The chain carries TRBV4-1 and TRBJ1-1; D uncertain. Trimming took 7 bases from V and 0 from J, leaving 9 bases between them. The CDR3 has 13 amino acids. Germline assignment: CDR1 MGHRA and CDR2 YSYEKL. CDR3 bases: TGCGCCAGCACTGACATTTTGAACACTGAAGCTTTCTTT. Translated: CASTDILNTEAFF.

This clonotype was seen a few times. The rearrangement uses TRBV6-6 and TRBJ2-6; D may be TRBD1 or TRBD2 (6 bases each). Trimming left V 1 base short and J 0 bases short, with 13 bases between. The germline V gene encodes CDR1 MNHNY and CDR2 SVGAGI (reference sequence). This CDR3 spans 18 amino acids. CDR3 in DNA: TGTGCCAGCAGTTACTTTGGGGGGCCCACCTCTGGGGCCAACGTCCTGACTTTC. Its translation: CASSYFGGPTSGANVLTF.

This clonotype was seen more than once but under ten times. This sequence joins TRBV20-1 and TRBJ2-7; D remains ambiguous. There are 12 residues in the CDR3. The germline V gene has CDR1 DFQATT and CDR2 SNEGSKA (reference sequence). The V end lost 5 bases, the J end lost 0 bases, and 8 bases lay between the germline ends. The CDR3 spells CSAEVSSYEQYF. As DNA, the CDR3 is TGCAGTGCTGAAGTAAGCTCCTACGAGCAGTACTTC.

In the case of this clonotype: Lacking the conserved final phenylalanine or tryptophan, this CDR3 likely reflects a read error. The DNA is omitted, as the CDR3 cannot be located on it reliably, and the CDR3 follows TCRdb's listing. This chain uses TRBV6-5 with TRBJ2-5. Per germline, CDR1 MNHEY and CDR2 SVGAGI. Ends included, the CDR3 has 13 residues. CDR3: CASGSYNQETQYL.

This clonotype was observed a few times. V is TRBV15 and J is TRBJ1-5; TRBD1 is a possible D gene (5 bases). V lost 5 bases and J lost 4, with 6 bases in between. This CDR3 is 12 amino acids long. Germline V gene lookup returns CDR1 LNHNV and CDR2 YYDKDF (reference sequence). The CDR3 DNA is TGTGCCACCAGCGGGGGGAATCAGCCCCAGCATTTT. Its translation is CATSGGNQPQHF.

Many counts were recorded for this clonotype. The chain recombines TRBV7-8 with TRBJ1-6; D uncertain. The CDR3 contains 13 residues. Trimming shortened V by 4 bases and J by 13 bases, and 14 bases separated the two germline ends. In germline, CDR1 is SGHVS, CDR2 FQNEAQ. As DNA, the CDR3 is TGTGCCAGCAGCTCCGGACGGGCGAGGCCCCTCCACTTT. Translation gives CASSSGRARPLHF.

CDR3 nucleotides: TGTGCCAGCAGCTTAGGTTGGGGCGATCATTACTTC. Translated, it gives CASSLGWGDHYF. The gene calls are TRBV7-8 and TRBJ2-7, with D possibly matching TRBD1 (5 bases). Trimming removed 1 base from V and 13 bases from J, with 14 bases in between. This CDR3 is 12 amino acids long. CDR1 and CDR2 (germline): SGHVS, FQNEAQ.

The chain has TRBV11-2 and TRBJ2-2; D not certain. CDR1 SGHAT and CDR2 FQNNGV come from the germline V gene. CDR3 length: 15 amino acids. With 0 bases removed from V and 7 bases from J, the gap between germline ends came to 12 bases. CDR3 in DNA: TGTGCCAGCAGCTTAGATGGTAGATTTGGCGGGGAGCTGTTTTTT. Protein: CASSLDGRFGGELFF.

This clonotype has more than one count but fewer than ten. J is TRBJ2-1 and V is TRBV19, with no clear D. Germline CDR1 and CDR2: LNHDA and SQIVND (reference sequence). The CDR3 is 14 amino acids. Trimming pared 3 bases from V and 2 bases from J, leaving 8 bases between. The CDR3, as DNA: TGTGCCAGTAGTATGGCATCTACCTACAATGAGCAGTTCTTC. Amino acids: CASSMASTYNEQFF.

The chain links TRBV4-3 to TRBJ2-7; D gene unclear. Germline lookup yields CDR1 LGHNA and CDR2 YSLEER. V lost 4 bases and J lost 1, with 11 bases in between. The CDR3 sequence is 14 residues long. CDR3 amino acids: CASSPAEQSYEQYF. In DNA form, the CDR3 reads TGCGCCAGCAGCCCCGCGGAGCAATCCTACGAGCAGTACTTC.

A remark on this clonotype: This could be a read error, since a much larger clone is one nucleotide away. The rearrangement uses TRBV7-2 and TRBJ1-1, with D hard to call. The germline V gene has CDR1 SGHTA and CDR2 FQGNSA. CDR3 length equals 18 residues. CDR3 sequence reads: CASSPPRGQRDMNTDAFF. The CDR3, as DNA: TGTGCCAGCAGCCCCCCGCGAGGTCAGAGAGACATGAACACTGATGCTTTCTTT.

The chain joins TRBV14 to TRBJ2-7; D is possibly TRBD2 (6 bases). The germline CDR1 and CDR2 sequences are SGHDN and FVKESK. This CDR3 is 15 amino acids long. The V gene lost 1 base and the J gene lost 4 bases, with 14 bases spanning the gap. This CDR3 reads CASSQGAGIQYEQYF. CDR3 bases: TGTGCCAGCAGCCAAGGGGCGGGAATTCAGTACGAGCAGTACTTC.

This rearrangement joins TRBV6-2 or TRBV6-3 to TRBJ2-2, with D possibly TRBD2 on 6 matching bases. Germline-derived CDR1 and CDR2 are MNHEY and SVGEGT. The length of the CDR3 is 17 residues. V gave up 5 bases and J gave up 4 bases, with 20 bases separating them. CDR3: CASSPPITSRSTGELFF. The DNA of the CDR3 is TGTGCCAGCAGTCCCCCAATTACTAGCCGTTCCACCGGGGAGCTGTTTTTT.

Details on this clonotype: A much larger clone sits a single nucleotide away, making a read error possible. Without the conserved terminal phenylalanine or tryptophan, this CDR3 likely stems from a read error. The chain carries TRBV12-3 or TRBV12-4 and TRBJ1-2; D gene unclear. CDR3 size: 13 residues. V gave up 1 base and J gave up 1 base, with 4 bases separating them. CDR3 region: CASSLGDNYGYTL. The CDR3 DNA sequence: TGTGCCAGCAGTTTAGGGGATAACTATGGCTACACCTTA.

V and J are TRBV2 and TRBJ2-3; D remains unclear. Trimming pared 7 bases from V and 6 bases from J, leaving 8 bases between. CDR1 SNHLY and CDR2 FYNNEI come from the germline V gene. This CDR3 contains 11 residues. This chain's CDR3 is CASTREDTQYF. The CDR3 DNA is TGTGCCAGCACCCGCGAGGATACGCAGTATTTT.

The rearrangement links TRBV7-6 to TRBJ1-1, with D tentatively TRBD1 (5 bases). Trimming pared 5 bases from V and 4 bases from J, leaving 17 bases between. CDR1 is SGHVS and CDR2 is FNYEAQ in the germline V gene. The CDR3 totals 15 residues. CDR3 in amino acids: CASSPPGVGATEAFF. DNA for the CDR3: TGTGCCAGCAGCCCCCCGGGGGTTGGGGCCACTGAAGCTTTCTTT.

This clonotype turned up a few times. This chain uses TRBV20-1 with TRBJ2-7; 10 nucleotides line up with TRBD1. The CDR3 extends over 12 amino acids. Trimming removed 6 bases from V and 4 bases from J; junction bases left unmatched: 3. The germline V gene has CDR1 DFQATT and CDR2 SNEGSKA (reference sequence). The CDR3 sequence is CSAMDRGYEQYF. CDR3 sequence (DNA): TGCAGTGCAATGGACAGGGGGTACGAGCAGTACTTC.